This TCR beta chain was documented in a study of radiation and T cells in renal cell carcinoma. In the study overall: Nephrectomy followed 15 Gy stereotactic body radiation by 4 weeks. General study results and limits: Top tumor clonotypes rose in blood 2 weeks post-radiation, then contracted.

Points on this clone: As yet, its antigen is unknown.

Clones were read by immunoSEQ multiplex PCR, and TCRdb kept only the in-frame ones, dropping some. Among tens of thousands of clones, 78% were seen once, and the ten largest hold 7.3%. The CDR3 consists of 15 residues. Germline V gene sequence: CDR1 ENHRY, CDR2 SYGVKD. Trimming took 6 bases from V and 4 from J; bases not matched to a gene: 7. The time point: baseline pretreatment blood. As to treatment: 15 Gy SBRT to primary tumor, nephrectomy 4 weeks later. Radiation-treated patients gave blood at baseline, week 2 and week 4. The patient's renal cell carcinoma had clear cell pathology. The genes are TRBV10-3 and TRBJ2-1; 9 bases are a match to TRBD2. Source: blood, taken from a patient whose treatment included radiotherapy and nephrectomy. This clonotype originated in a man aged 55 to 70 with renal cell carcinoma. This chain's CDR3 is CAIRRTSASYNEQFF. The CDR3 bases are TGTGCCATCAGGCGGACTAGCGCGTCGTACAATGAGCAGTTCTTC.